The 15 T cell receptor beta chains given below trace back to one sample, sequenced in a study of cytomegalovirus exposure and HLA in healthy donors. Using immunoSEQ multiplex PCR, the repertoire was profiled, and TCRdb retains in-frame clones only, with some absent. The sample lists 150,000 to 200,000 clones, roughly 80% seen once, with 6% to 9% in the top ten. The specimen sequenced was PBMCs. The receptor set was obtained from a man younger than 30 in good health and CMV-seropositive.

CDR3 in DNA: TGCGCCAGCAGCTGGGGACTAAGGCGGTTCTTC. This encodes CASSWGLRRFF. This rearrangement joins TRBV5-1 to TRBJ2-1; 7 nucleotides line up with TRBD2. The trim removed 3 bases at V and 15 bases at J, leaving 6 bases unmatched. CDR1 and CDR2 (germline): SGHRS, YFSETQ. This CDR3 region has 11 residues.

The chain carries TRBV9 and TRBJ2-7, with 7 bases matching TRBD2. The germline V gene encodes CDR1 SGDLS and CDR2 YYNGEE. The V segment lost 0 bases and the J segment 1 base; nucleotides outside the gene matches: 7. This CDR3 has 16 residues. CDR3 nucleotides: TGTGCCAGCAGCGTAGGGGAGGGAGGCGTTTCCTACGAGCAGTACTTC. Protein sequence: CASSVGEGGVSYEQYF.

The chain links TRBV13 to TRBJ1-2; D call uncertain. The CDR3 consists of 11 residues. Trimming stripped 5 bases from V and 8 bases from J, with 9 bases between. CDR1 and CDR2 (germline): PRHDT, FYEKMQ (reference sequence). The CDR3 DNA reads as TGTGCCAGCAGCGTCGGTTGGGGCTACACCTTC. Translated: CASSVGWGYTF.

This chain joins TRBV29-1 and TRBJ1-1; weak D call: TRBD1 (6 bases). The V end was cut by 7 bases, the J end by 10 bases, with 19 bases between. This CDR3 is built from 12 residues. The germline gives CDR1 SQVTM, CDR2 ANQGSEA. The CDR3 sequence is CSAQGPIMTAFF. The CDR3 DNA reads as TGCAGCGCCCAGGGGCCTATCATGACAGCTTTCTTT.

V and J are TRBV9 and TRBJ1-1, with D hard to call. This CDR3 region has 13 residues. The ends were cut back, 0 bases at V and 0 bases at J, with 3 bases in the middle. The germline V gene has CDR1 SGDLS and CDR2 YYNGEE. The CDR3, as DNA: TGTGCCAGCAGCGTAGAGCTGAACACTGAAGCTTTCTTT. This gives the protein CASSVELNTEAFF.

This chain links TRBV9 with TRBJ2-5; possible D gene TRBD2, 7 bases. The germline CDR1 and CDR2 sequences are SGDLS and YYNGEE. V was trimmed by 4 bases and J by 3 bases, leaving 16 bases between them. The CDR3 contains 15 residues. CDR3 nucleotides: TGTGCCAGCAGCCACTGGGGGGGGCTCGAAGAGACCCAGTACTTC. Protein sequence: CASSHWGGLEETQYF.

DNA of the CDR3: TGTGCCAGCAGCTCCAAAGCCGGGACTCGGGCGGAGACCCAGTACTTC. Its protein product is CASSSKAGTRAETQYF. This chain uses TRBV7-2 with TRBJ2-5, with D maybe TRBD2 (6 bases). From germline, CDR1 is SGHTA and CDR2 FQGNSA. This CDR3 spans 16 amino acids. V shed 4 bases and J shed 5 bases, with 20 bases lying between them. The whole variable domain, remainder taken from reference TRBV7-2 and TRBJ2-5, is GAGVSQSPSNKVTEKGKDVELRCDPISGHTALYWYRQSLGQGLEFLIYFQGNSAPDKSGLPSDRFSAERTGGSVSTLTIQRTQQEDSAVYLCASSSKAGTRAETQYFGPGTRLLVL.

This sequence joins TRBV5-1 and TRBJ2-7, with D maybe TRBD1 (6 bases). The CDR3 loop spans 13 amino acids. V shed 6 bases and J shed 3 bases, with 13 bases lying between them. Germline V CDR1 and CDR2: SGHRS, YFSETQ. CDR3 sequence reads: CASTLDRNYEQYF. In nucleotides, the CDR3 is TGCGCCAGCACCTTAGACAGGAACTACGAGCAGTACTTC.

Remarks on this clone: The sample contains more than one DNA sequence encoding this CDR3. The V call is TRBV27, the J call TRBJ2-3; D remains unclear. The CDR3 contains 14 residues. V shed 2 bases and J shed 5 bases, with 11 bases lying between them. The germline CDR1 and CDR2 sequences are MNHEY and SMNVEV (reference sequence). Written as DNA, the CDR3 is TGTGCCAGCAGTTTAAATCCGTCAGGAGATACGCAGTATTTT. The encoded protein is CASSLNPSGDTQYF.

This clone has just a few counts. The chain carries TRBV2 and TRBJ2-5; 8 nucleotides match TRBD1. CDR3 length equals 13 residues. With V trimmed by 6 bases and J by 7 bases, 7 bases remained unmatched. The germline V gene has CDR1 SNHLY and CDR2 FYNNEI. CDR3: CASRVDRDGTQYF. The CDR3 region has the DNA TGTGCCAGCAGAGTGGACAGGGACGGGACCCAGTACTTC.

The genes are TRBV18 and TRBJ2-1, with TRBD2 matching 8 bases. The CDR3 runs 17 residues. Germline lookup yields CDR1 KGHSH and CDR2 LQKENI. V dropped 1 base and J dropped 2; count of bases not matched to a gene: 7. In DNA, the CDR3 is TGTGCCAGCTCACCACGAGCGGGAGTCTCGACCTACAATGAGCAGTTCTTC. Its protein is CASSPRAGVSTYNEQFF.

The chain couples TRBV5-5 to TRBJ2-7; a possible D gene is TRBD1 (5 bases). The V gene lost 4 bases and the J gene lost 2 bases, with 10 bases spanning the gap. The CDR3 is made up of 13 amino acids. Germline assignment: CDR1 SGHKS and CDR2 YYEKEE (reference sequence). The CDR3 nucleotides are TGTGCCAGCAGCGCCGCCAGGGCCTACGAGCAGTACTTC. Residues: CASSAARAYEQYF.

J is TRBJ1-2 and V is TRBV29-1; 7 bases agree with TRBD1. The CDR3 totals 14 residues. Germline trimming cut 0 bases from V and 8 bases from J; bases unmatched to any gene: 9. Per germline, CDR1 SQVTM and CDR2 ANQGSEA. The CDR3 spells CSVEDQGTADGYTF. CDR3 sequence (DNA): TGCAGCGTTGAAGATCAAGGGACAGCGGACGGCTACACCTTC.

The V gene is TRBV7-7, the J gene TRBJ2-2; TRBD1 matches 8 bases. Germline CDR1 SSHAT, CDR2 FNYEAQ (reference sequence). Unmatched junction bases numbered 7, after V lost 6 bases and J lost 4 bases. The CDR3 runs 15 residues. The CDR3 DNA is TGTGCCAGCAGTCTCGGACAGGGCTTCACCGGGGAGCTGTTTTTT. It specifies CASSLGQGFTGELFF.

The chain is built from TRBV30 and TRBJ2-1, with TRBD2 identical over 13 bases. This CDR3 contains 14 residues. J lost 9 bases, V lost 4 bases, and 6 bases had no gene match. Germline CDR1 GTSNPN, CDR2 SVGIG (reference sequence). The chain's CDR3 is CAWTGTSGNGEQFF. DNA of the CDR3: TGTGCCTGGACCGGGACTAGCGGGAATGGTGAGCAGTTCTTC. The full variable domain, with the rest looked up from reference TRBV30 and TRBJ2-1, is SQTIHQWPATLVQPVGSPLSLECTVEGTSNPNLYWYRQAAGRGLQLLFYSVGIGQISSEVPQNLSASRPQDRQFILSSKKLLLSDSGFYLCAWTGTSGNGEQFFGPGTRLTVL.